These 8 T cell receptor beta chains were sequenced from one sample in a study of long-term antiretroviral therapy in people with HIV. They ran version v3.0 of the immunoSEQ assay at survey level. TCRdb's table, derived via immunoSEQ multiplex PCR, lists solely in-frame clones and lacks some. The table shows 30,000 to 40,000 clones, with around 79% occurring only once. The sample in question was unsorted PBMCs, obtained 1.9 years after starting antiretroviral therapy. The receptor source for this set is a man younger than 30 with HIV.

CDR3 coding DNA: TGCGCCAGCAGTGAGTCGTATCAACAGGGGACCGAGCAGTACTTC. Translation gives CASSESYQQGTEQYF. The J gene is TRBJ2-7, the V gene TRBV10-2; 7 bases are shared with TRBD1. After removal of 0 bases from V and 6 bases from J, the junction contained 8 bases not matched to a gene. The CDR3 runs 15 residues. CDR1 is WSHSY, CDR2 SAAADI, per germline.

The count of this clone is one. CDR3 DNA sequence: TGTGCCAGCAGTCCCGGGACAGGGGGGGACGAGCAGTACTTC. Its protein product is CASSPGTGGDEQYF. The gene calls are TRBV13 and TRBJ2-7; 11 nucleotides line up with TRBD1. From germline, CDR1 is PRHDT and CDR2 FYEKMQ (reference sequence). The CDR3 has 14 residues. V was clipped by 6 bases and J by 5 bases; unmatched bases: 6.

This clone has more than one count but fewer than ten. The V and J genes are TRBV5-6 and TRBJ1-1; D is perhaps TRBD1 (5 bases). V was pared by 0 bases and J by 1 base, with 10 bases between. The germline V gene encodes CDR1 SGHDT and CDR2 YYEEEE. The CDR3 covers 15 residues. The CDR3: CASSLGAQGNTEAFF. CDR3 bases: TGTGCCAGCAGCTTGGGGGCGCAGGGGAACACTGAAGCTTTCTTT.

This rearrangement joins TRBV7-6 to TRBJ2-7; TRBD2 matches at 8 bases. Germline V gives CDR1 SGHVS, CDR2 FNYEAQ. The CDR3 has 12 residues. The trim removed 6 bases at V and 7 bases at J, leaving 5 bases unmatched. The CDR3 here is CASSDRLAEQYF. The CDR3 DNA reads as TGTGCCAGCAGTGACCGACTAGCGGAGCAGTACTTC.

DNA for the CDR3: TGTGCCAGCAGCTGGGACAGGGAAACGACACCCCTCCACTTT. This encodes CASSWDRETTPLHF. The gene calls are TRBV5-4 and TRBJ1-6, with TRBD1 identical over 9 bases. Germline V gene lookup returns CDR1 SGHNT and CDR2 YYREEE (reference sequence). The CDR3 length is 14 residues. Trimming took 3 bases from V and 11 from J; bases not matched to a gene: 6.

The chain uses TRBV19 and TRBJ1-5; TRBD1 matches at 7 bases. With 6 bases clipped from V and 1 base from J, the junction kept 3 bases outside the gene matches. CDR3 size: 14 residues. Germline assignment: CDR1 LNHDA and CDR2 SQIVND (reference sequence). The CDR3 DNA follows: TGTGCCAGTAGGTCACAGGGGAGCAATCAGCCCCAGCATTTT. Its protein product is CASRSQGSNQPQHF.

The rearrangement joins TRBV10-3 to TRBJ2-7; 7 nucleotides line up with TRBD1. The V and J ends lost 4 bases and 6 bases, in that order; junction bases with no gene match: 12. The CDR3 runs 15 residues. Germline-derived CDR1 and CDR2 are ENHRY and SYGVKD. CDR3 residues: CAISGTGQPSSEQYF. In nucleotides, the CDR3 is TGTGCCATCAGTGGAACGGGACAGCCTTCGTCCGAGCAGTACTTC.

The genes are TRBV7-3 and TRBJ1-2; TRBD1 aligns across 10 bases. This CDR3 has 13 residues. Germline values: CDR1 SGHTA, CDR2 FQGTGA. V dropped 5 bases and J dropped 8; count of bases not matched to a gene: 5. CDR3 amino acids: CASSQTGGGGYTF. The CDR3, as DNA: TGTGCCAGCAGCCAGACAGGGGGCGGCGGCTACACCTTC.